The 2 T cell receptor beta chains listed next were all sequenced from one sample in a study of blood T cell repertoires in COVID-19. The data were produced by immunoSEQ multiplex PCR, yet TCRdb's version contains in-frame clones alone and is incomplete. The sample shows roughly 64,000 clones, roughly 75% of them seen only once. Sequencing input: peripheral blood. Source of these receptors: a man aged 55 to 70 with COVID-19, enrolled during active disease.

The chain combines TRBV12-5 with TRBJ1-5, with 7 bases fitting TRBD1. The CDR3 is 14 residues long. V gave up 6 bases and J gave up 6 bases; unmatched junction bases: 8. Per germline, CDR1 LGHNT and CDR2 FRNRAP. CDR3 region: CASGSTGIGQPQHF. The CDR3 nucleotides read TGTGCTAGTGGCTCGACAGGGATAGGTCAGCCCCAGCATTTT.

The chain couples TRBV9 to TRBJ1-3; 7 bases map to TRBD1. V lost 2 bases to trimming and J lost 7 bases; unmatched junction nucleotides: 12. Germline V lookup: CDR1 SGDLS, CDR2 YYNGEE. This CDR3 is built from 16 residues. The CDR3 DNA reads TGTGCCAGCAGCGTCACAGGGGATGGTCTCACCAACACCATATATTTT. Translating gives CASSVTGDGLTNTIYF. The whole variable domain, filled in from reference TRBV9 and TRBJ1-3, reads DSGVTQTPKHLITATGQRVTLRCSPRSGDLSVYWYQQSLDQGLQFLIQYYNGEERAKGNILERFSAQQFPDLHSELNLSSLELGDSALYFCASSVTGDGLTNTIYFGEGSWLTVV.